The present T cell receptor beta chain was sequenced within a study of blood T cell repertoires in COVID-19. Study-wide context: The origin of the acute and convalescent COVID-19 samples was the United States, Italy and Spain. T cells, B-cell-depleted T cells, or PBMCs supplied cDNA or gDNA.

Clones were sequenced by immunoSEQ multiplex PCR, and TCRdb holds only the in-frame ones, with some missing. The repertoire includes roughly 230,000 clones, 90% of them detected once, and roughly 2% sits in the top ten. The germline CDR1 and CDR2 sequences are MNHEY and SVGAGI. The CDR3 is 14 amino acids. With 11 bases clipped from V and 3 bases from J, the junction kept 9 bases outside the gene matches. The sample consisted of peripheral blood. This sequence joins TRBV6-5 and TRBJ1-5; 8 bases are shared with TRBD1. This sequence originates from an older woman with COVID-19, enrolled during active disease. This CDR3 is CAARDRNFNQPQHF. DNA for the CDR3: TGTGCCGCCCGGGACAGGAATTTCAATCAGCCCCAGCATTTT.